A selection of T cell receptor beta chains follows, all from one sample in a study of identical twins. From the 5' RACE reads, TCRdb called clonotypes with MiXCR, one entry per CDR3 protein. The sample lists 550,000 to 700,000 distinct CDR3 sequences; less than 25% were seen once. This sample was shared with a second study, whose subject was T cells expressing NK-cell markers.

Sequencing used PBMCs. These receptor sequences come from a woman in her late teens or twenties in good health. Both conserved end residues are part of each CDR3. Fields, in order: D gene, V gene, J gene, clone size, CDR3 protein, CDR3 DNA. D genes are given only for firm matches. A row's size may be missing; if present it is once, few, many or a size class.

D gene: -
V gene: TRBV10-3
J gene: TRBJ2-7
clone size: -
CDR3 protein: CAISESAGPGYEQYF
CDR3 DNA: TGTGCCATCAGTGAGTCAGCAGGCCCGGGCTACGAGCAGTACTTC

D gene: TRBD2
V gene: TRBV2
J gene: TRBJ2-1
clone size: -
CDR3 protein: CASSVGTKFF
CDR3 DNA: TGTGCCAGCAGCGTCGGGACTAAGTTCTTC

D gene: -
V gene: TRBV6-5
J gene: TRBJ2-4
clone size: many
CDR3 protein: CASSSALGSVKNIQYF
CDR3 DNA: TGTGCCAGCAGTTCGGCCCTTGGAAGCGTCAAAAACATTCAGTACTTC

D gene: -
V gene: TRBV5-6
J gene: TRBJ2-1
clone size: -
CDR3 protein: CASSLGVGGQRSGFF
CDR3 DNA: TGTGCCAGCAGCTTGGGGGTTGGCGGGCAGCGGTCGGGGTTCTTC

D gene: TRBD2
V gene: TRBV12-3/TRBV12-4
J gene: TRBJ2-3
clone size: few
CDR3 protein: CASSLETSAADTQYF
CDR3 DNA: TGTGCCAGCAGTTTAGAAACTAGCGCTGCGGATACGCAGTATTTT

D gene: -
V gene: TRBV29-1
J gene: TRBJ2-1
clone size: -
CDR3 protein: CSAAPPLRPTINEQFF
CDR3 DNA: TGCAGCGCCGCCCCACCCCTAAGACCTACGATCAATGAGCAGTTCTTC

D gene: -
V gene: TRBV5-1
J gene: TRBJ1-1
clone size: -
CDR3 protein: CASSAETNTEAFF
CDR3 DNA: TGCGCCAGCAGCGCCGAGACGAACACTGAAGCTTTCTTT

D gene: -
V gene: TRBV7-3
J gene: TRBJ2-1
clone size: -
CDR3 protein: CASSFSGGREEQFF
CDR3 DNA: TGTGCCAGCAGCTTTTCCGGCGGCAGGGAGGAGCAGTTCTTC

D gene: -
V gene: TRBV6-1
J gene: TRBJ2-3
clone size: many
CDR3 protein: CASAPSRDTDTQYF
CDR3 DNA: TGTGCCAGCGCACCGAGCCGAGACACAGATACGCAGTATTTT

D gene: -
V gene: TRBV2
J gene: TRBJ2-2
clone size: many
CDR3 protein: CASTFFGELFF
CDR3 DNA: TGTGCCAGCACATTCTTCGGGGAGCTGTTTTTT